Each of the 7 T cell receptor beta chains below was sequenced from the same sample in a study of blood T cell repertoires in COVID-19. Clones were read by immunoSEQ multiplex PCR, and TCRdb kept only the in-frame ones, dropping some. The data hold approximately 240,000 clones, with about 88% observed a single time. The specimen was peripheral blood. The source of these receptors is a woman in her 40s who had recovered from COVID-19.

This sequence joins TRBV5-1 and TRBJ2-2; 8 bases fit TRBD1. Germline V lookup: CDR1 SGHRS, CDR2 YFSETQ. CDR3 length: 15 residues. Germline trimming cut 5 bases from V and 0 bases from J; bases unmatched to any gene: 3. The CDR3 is CASSSGGANTGELFF. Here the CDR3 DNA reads TGCGCCAGCAGTTCAGGGGGCGCGAACACCGGGGAGCTGTTTTTT. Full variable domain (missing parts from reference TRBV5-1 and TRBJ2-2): KAGVTQTPRYLIKTRGQQVTLSCSPISGHRSVSWYQQTPGQGLQFLFEYFSETQRNKGNFPGRFSGRQFSNSRSEMNVSTLELGDSALYLCASSSGGANTGELFFGEGSRLTVL.

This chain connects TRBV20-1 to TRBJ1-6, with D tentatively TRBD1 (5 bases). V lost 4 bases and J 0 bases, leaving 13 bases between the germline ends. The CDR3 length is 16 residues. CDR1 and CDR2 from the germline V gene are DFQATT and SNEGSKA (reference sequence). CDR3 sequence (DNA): TGCAGTGCTATTGACGGGGGAAGCTCCTATAATTCACCCCTCCACTTT. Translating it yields CSAIDGGSSYNSPLHF.

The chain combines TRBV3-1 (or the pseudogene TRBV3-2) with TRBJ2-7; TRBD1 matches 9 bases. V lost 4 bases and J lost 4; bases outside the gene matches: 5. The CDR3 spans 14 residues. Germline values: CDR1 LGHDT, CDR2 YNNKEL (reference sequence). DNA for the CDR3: TGTGCCAGCAGCCCGCGGACAGGGGCGTACGAGCAGTACTTC. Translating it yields CASSPRTGAYEQYF.

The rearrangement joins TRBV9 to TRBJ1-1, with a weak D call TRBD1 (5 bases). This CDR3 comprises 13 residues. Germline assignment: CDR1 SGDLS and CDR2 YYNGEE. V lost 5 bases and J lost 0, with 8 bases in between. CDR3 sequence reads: CASSAQVNTEAFF. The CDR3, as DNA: TGTGCCAGCAGTGCACAGGTGAACACTGAAGCTTTCTTT. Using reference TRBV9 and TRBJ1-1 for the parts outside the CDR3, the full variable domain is DSGVTQTPKHLITATGQRVTLRCSPRSGDLSVYWYQQSLDQGLQFLIQYYNGEERAKGNILERFSAQQFPDLHSELNLSSLELGDSALYFCASSAQVNTEAFFGQGTRLTVV.

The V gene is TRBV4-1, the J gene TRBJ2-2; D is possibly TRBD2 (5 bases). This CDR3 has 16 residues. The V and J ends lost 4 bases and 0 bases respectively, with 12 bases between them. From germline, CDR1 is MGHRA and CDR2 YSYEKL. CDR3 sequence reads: CASSPRGGSNTGELFF. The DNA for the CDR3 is TGCGCCAGCAGCCCCCGGGGTGGCTCGAACACCGGGGAGCTGTTTTTT.

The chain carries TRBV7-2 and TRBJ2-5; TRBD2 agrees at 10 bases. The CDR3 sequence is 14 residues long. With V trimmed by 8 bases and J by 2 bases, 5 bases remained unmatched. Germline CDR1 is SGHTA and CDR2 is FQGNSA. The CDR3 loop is CASGLAVLQETQYF. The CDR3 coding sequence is TGTGCCAGCGGACTAGCGGTTCTTCAAGAGACCCAGTACTTC.

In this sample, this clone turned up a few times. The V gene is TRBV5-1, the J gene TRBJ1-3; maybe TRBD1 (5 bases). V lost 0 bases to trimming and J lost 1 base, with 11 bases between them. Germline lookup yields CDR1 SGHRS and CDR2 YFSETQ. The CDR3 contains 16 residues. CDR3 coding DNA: TGCGCCAGCAGCTTGGCCGGGGGGTCTTCTGGAAACACCATATATTTT. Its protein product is CASSLAGGSSGNTIYF. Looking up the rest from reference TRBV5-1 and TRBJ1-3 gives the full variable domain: KAGVTQTPRYLIKTRGQQVTLSCSPISGHRSVSWYQQTPGQGLQFLFEYFSETQRNKGNFPGRFSGRQFSNSRSEMNVSTLELGDSALYLCASSLAGGSSGNTIYFGEGSWLTVV.